The source of this TCR beta chain is a study of CD8 T cells in ankylosing spondylitis. The CDR3 runs 15 residues. Between the trimmed V and J ends, which lost 2 bases and 0 bases, there was a span of 9 bases. Germline V gene lookup returns CDR1 SGDLS and CDR2 YYNGEE. Notes on the study in general: Reports say disease-linked clones showed up significantly more in matched ankylosing spondylitis synovial fluid.

Quantitative molecular-barcoded 5'-RACE generated the TCR beta libraries. MiXCR, applied by TCRdb to the 5' RACE reads, yields one record per CDR3 protein. Counted here are about 140,000 distinct CDR3 sequences, about 7% occurring once; the ten biggest clones make up around 12%. This clonotype has a count of ten or more. Its specificity is not known. The gene calls are TRBV9 and TRBJ2-1; no reliable D call. Sequencing was performed on blood, either unsorted or a sorted T cell fraction (not recorded which). This sequence was found in a female donor with ankylosing spondylitis or in good health (not recorded which). DNA for the CDR3: TGTGCCAGCAGCGTTAACTGGGGCTCCTACAATGAGCAGTTCTTC. Its translation: CASSVNWGSYNEQFF. Drawing the rest from reference TRBV9 and TRBJ2-1, the complete variable domain is DSGVTQTPKHLITATGQRVTLRCSPRSGDLSVYWYQQSLDQGLQFLIQYYNGEERAKGNILERFSAQQFPDLHSELNLSSLELGDSALYFCASSVNWGSYNEQFFGPGTRLTVL.